These 9 T cell receptor beta chains were sequenced from one sample in a study of blood T cell repertoires in COVID-19. Sequenced by immunoSEQ multiplex PCR; TCRdb stores in-frame clones only, minus some. The sample holds about 230,000 clones; less than 90% are singletons and the top ten take approximately 2.6%. Sequenced sample: peripheral blood. Receptors were obtained from a woman in her 70s with active or convalescent COVID-19.

The J gene is TRBJ2-1, the V gene TRBV24-1, with D tentatively TRBD1 (5 bases). The germline V and J ends were trimmed by 0 bases and 5 bases, with 19 bases remaining between them. The CDR3 consists of 18 residues. Per germline, CDR1 KGHDR and CDR2 SFDVKD. CDR3 residues: CATSDLRVGQGLNNEQFF. CDR3 DNA sequence: TGTGCCACCAGTGATTTGAGAGTAGGGCAGGGTCTCAACAATGAGCAGTTCTTC.

CDR3 sequence: CASSLRDKKETQYF. The CDR3, as DNA: TGTGCCAGCAGCTTACGGGACAAAAAAGAGACCCAGTACTTC. This chain connects TRBV7-9 to TRBJ2-5, with a possible D match to TRBD1 (6 bases). The CDR3 length is 14 residues. V was shortened by 2 bases and J by 3 bases, with 10 bases between the two germline ends. The germline V gene encodes CDR1 SEHNR and CDR2 FQNEAQ (reference sequence).

The rearrangement uses TRBV4-2 and TRBJ1-2, with D perhaps matching TRBD1 (5 bases). This CDR3 region has 16 residues. V dropped 0 bases and J dropped 6 bases, with 17 bases sitting between them. CDR1 is LGHNA, CDR2 YNFKEQ, per germline. CDR3 coding DNA: TGTGCCAGCAGCCAAGATCTGACAGCCCAGGAACATGGCTACACCTTC. Translation: CASSQDLTAQEHGYTF.

The J gene is TRBJ1-1, the V gene TRBV28, with no clear D. The germline V and J ends were trimmed by 7 bases and 1 base, with 10 bases remaining between them. There are 13 residues in the CDR3. CDR1 is MDHEN and CDR2 is SYDVKM in the germline V gene. This chain's CDR3 is CASTPTSNTEAFF. The CDR3 DNA reads as TGTGCCAGCACCCCTACCTCGAACACTGAAGCTTTCTTT. The full variable domain, its missing parts supplied by reference TRBV28 and TRBJ1-1, is DVKVTQSSRYLVKRTGEKVFLECVQDMDHENMFWYRQDPGLGLRLIYFSYDVKMKEKGDIPEGYSVSREKKERFSLILESASTNQTSMYLCASTPTSNTEAFFGQGTRLTVV.

This clone appeared once. The V call is TRBV7-9, the J call TRBJ2-5; 11 bases match TRBD2. This CDR3 has 17 amino acids. Germline assignment: CDR1 SEHNR and CDR2 FQNEAQ (reference sequence). V was clipped by 3 bases and J by 5 bases; unmatched bases: 11. Here the CDR3 DNA reads TGTGCCAGCAGCTTGGGGCTAGCGGGGGGCCCTCATGAGACCCAGTACTTC. This translates into CASSLGLAGGPHETQYF.

The chain recombines TRBV29-1 with TRBJ2-1; a possible D gene is TRBD1 (6 bases). The CDR3 is 14 amino acids. Germline V gene sequence: CDR1 SQVTM, CDR2 ANQGSEA. V lost 3 bases and J lost 4, with 13 bases in between. The CDR3 DNA sequence: TGCAGCGTTGACTGGACAGAACATTACAATGAGCAGTTCTTC. Translation: CSVDWTEHYNEQFF.

This chain connects TRBV7-9 to TRBJ2-7, with D uncertain. Trimming left V 2 bases short and J 0 bases short, with 8 bases between. The V gene's germline CDR1 is SEHNR and CDR2 FQNEAQ (reference sequence). The CDR3 length is 14 residues. The CDR3 region is CASSLQAGSYEQYF. The DNA of the CDR3 is TGTGCCAGCAGCTTACAGGCCGGCTCCTACGAGCAGTACTTC.

V usage is TRBV2 and J usage is TRBJ2-3; 15 nucleotides align to TRBD2. CDR3 size: 22 residues. V was pared by 7 bases and J by 0 bases, with 20 bases of the junction left unmatched. CDR1 and CDR2 from the germline V gene are SNHLY and FYNNEI. CDR3 DNA sequence: TGTGCCAGCATCCCCCCCGGGATCTTTGGGACTAGCGGGGGGCTAAGCACAGATACGCAGTATTTT. It specifies CASIPPGIFGTSGGLSTDTQYF.

This clone was detected only once. The J gene is TRBJ2-7, the V gene TRBV10-3; 9 nucleotides match TRBD1. Trimming took 4 bases from V and 6 from J; bases not matched to a gene: 7. Germline values: CDR1 ENHRY, CDR2 SYGVKD. There are 14 residues in the CDR3. This CDR3 is CAISGLRQGGEQYF. CDR3 DNA: TGTGCCATCAGTGGCTTAAGACAGGGGGGCGAGCAGTACTTC.